Below are 4 T cell receptor beta chains sequenced from a single sample in a study of radiotherapy plus CTLA-4 blockade in lung cancer. Profiled with immunoSEQ multiplex PCR; TCRdb holds only in-frame clones, not every one. The profile shows around 95,000 clones, 83% of them singletons. The sample in question was peripheral blood, obtained from a patient treated with radiotherapy plus ipilimumab. The receptor set was obtained from a human donor with non-small cell lung cancer who had stable disease on radiotherapy plus ipilimumab.

The chain recombines TRBV5-5 with TRBJ1-1; 10 bases fit TRBD1. Unmatched junction bases numbered 6, after V lost 4 bases and J lost 3 bases. The germline V gene has CDR1 SGHKS and CDR2 YYEKEE (reference sequence). This CDR3 is 15 amino acids long. Here the CDR3 DNA reads TGTGCCAGCAGCCCACGACAGGGGGCGGACACTGAAGCTTTCTTT. Its translation: CASSPRQGADTEAFF.

The rearrangement joins TRBV10-1 to TRBJ1-2; TRBD1 is a possible D gene (5 bases). Trimming stripped 0 bases from V and 7 bases from J, with 9 bases between. Germline V gene sequence: CDR1 WNHNN, CDR2 SYGVQD (reference sequence). CDR3 length: 13 amino acids. The CDR3 region is CASSESVGTGYTF. DNA of the CDR3: TGCGCCAGCAGTGAGTCGGTGGGGACTGGCTACACCTTC.

The V and J genes are TRBV30 and TRBJ1-5; 8 positions agree with TRBD1. V lost 0 bases, J lost 2 bases, and 3 bases stayed unmatched. The CDR3 covers 15 residues. Germline CDR1 reads GTSNPN; CDR2 reads SVGIG (reference sequence). The CDR3 DNA sequence: TGTGCCTGGAGTGTACAGGGACAGGGCAATCAGCCCCAGCATTTT. This gives the protein CAWSVQGQGNQPQHF.

The CDR3 region is CASRTPSPGGYEQYF. The CDR3 bases are TGTGCCAGCAGGACCCCTAGCCCGGGAGGGTACGAGCAGTACTTC. The chain couples TRBV2 to TRBJ2-7, with 8 bases aligning to TRBD2. Losses at the gene ends were 6 bases for V and 4 bases for J; bases not matched to a gene: 11. Germline assignment: CDR1 SNHLY and CDR2 FYNNEI. The CDR3 consists of 15 residues.